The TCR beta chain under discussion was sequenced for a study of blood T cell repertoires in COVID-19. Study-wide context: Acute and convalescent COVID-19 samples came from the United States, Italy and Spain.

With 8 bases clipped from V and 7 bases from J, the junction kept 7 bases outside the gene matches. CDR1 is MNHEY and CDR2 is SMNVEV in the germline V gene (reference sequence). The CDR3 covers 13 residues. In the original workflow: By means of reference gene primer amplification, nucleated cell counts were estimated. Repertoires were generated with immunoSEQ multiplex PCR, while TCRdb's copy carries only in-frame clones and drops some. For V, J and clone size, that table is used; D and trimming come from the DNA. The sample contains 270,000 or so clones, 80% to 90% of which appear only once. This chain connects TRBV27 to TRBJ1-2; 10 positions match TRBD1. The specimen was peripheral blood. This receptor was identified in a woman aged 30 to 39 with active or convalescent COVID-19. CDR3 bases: TGTGCCAGCCAGACAGGGGGCGGGGGTGGCTACACCTTC. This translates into CASQTGGGGGYTF.